A selection of T cell receptor beta chains follows, all from one sample in a study of shared clonotypes between healthy human individuals. Profiling relied on immunoSEQ multiplex PCR, and the TCRdb table lists in-frame clones only, not all of them. The sample has more than 900,000 clones, roughly 74% seen once; the top ten hold roughly 0.61%. The sequencing sample was made of memory CD4+ T cells from PBMCs. The source of these receptors is a man between 18 and 29 years old in good health. Some clones in this sample may be carry-over from other donors' samples. The CDR3 runs from the conserved cysteine through the conserved F or W. A D gene is named only where the DNA matches it firmly. Size is stated for part of the rows, as once, few or many counts, or as a class when the clone is expanded.

D: TRBD1
size: once
J: TRBJ2-7
V: TRBV7-6
DNA: TGTGCCAGCAGCTCCCGGGACAGGGGCGAGCAGTACTTC
CDR3: CASSSRDRGEQYF

D: .
size: few
J: TRBJ1-3
V: TRBV15
DNA: TGTGCCACCAGCAGAGACCGGGGGCAAGGAAACACCATATATTTT
CDR3: CATSRDRGQGNTIYF

D: .
size: .
J: TRBJ2-7
V: TRBV19
DNA: TGTGCCAGTAGTCCCCCCGGGTCAGGGGCCCGTGAGCAGTACTTC
CDR3: CASSPPGSGAREQYF

D: TRBD2
size: .
J: TRBJ2-7
V: TRBV5-4
DNA: TGTGCCAGCAGCCAGGGACTAGGGGCCTACGAGCAGTACTTC
CDR3: CASSQGLGAYEQYF

D: TRBD1
size: few
J: TRBJ2-5
V: TRBV5-8
DNA: TGTGCCAGCAGCTTGGGACAGGGGGCCATCCAAGAGACCCAGTACTTC
CDR3: CASSLGQGAIQETQYF

D: .
size: few
J: TRBJ2-2
V: TRBV6-6
DNA: TGTGCCAGCAGTTACTCACCCGGGGAGCTGTTTTTT
CDR3: CASSYSPGELFF

D: .
size: .
J: TRBJ1-4
V: TRBV5-1
DNA: TGCGCCAGCAGCCCCCCCGGGACCACAGGAGAAAAACTGTTTTTT
CDR3: CASSPPGTTGEKLFF

D: .
size: once
J: TRBJ1-2
V: TRBV28
DNA: TGTGCCAGCAAAACTCCGGGACGGAAGGATGGCTACACCTTC
CDR3: CASKTPGRKDGYTF

D: .
size: .
J: TRBJ1-3
V: TRBV21-1
DNA: TGTGCCAGCAGCGAGGAGGATTCTGGAAACACCATATATTTT
CDR3: CASSEEDSGNTIYF

D: TRBD1
size: .
J: TRBJ2-7
V: TRBV7-8
DNA: TGTGCCAGCAGACAGGGGACCGATGAGCAGTACTTC
CDR3: CASRQGTDEQYF

D: TRBD2
size: .
J: TRBJ2-3
V: TRBV5-1
DNA: TGCGCCAGCAGCTTGGTGGGCGGGAGCGGCACAGATACGCAGTATTTT
CDR3: CASSLVGGSGTDTQYF

D: TRBD2
size: .
J: TRBJ2-3
V: TRBV2
DNA: TGTGCCAGCAGTGAGGGGCGGGAGACACCCACAGATACGCAGTATTTT
CDR3: CASSEGRETPTDTQYF

D: .
size: .
J: TRBJ2-5
V: TRBV2
DNA: TGTGCCAGCAGGGAGGGACAGATACAAGAGGCCCAGTACTTC
CDR3: CASREGQIQEAQYF

D: .
size: .
J: TRBJ1-2
V: TRBV6-1
DNA: TGTGCCAGCAGTGAAGCCGGGGCAGGGTGGGCCTATGGCTACACCTTC
CDR3: CASSEAGAGWAYGYTF

D: .
size: .
J: TRBJ1-2
V: TRBV4-3
DNA: TGCGCCAGCAGCCGCACCACAGGGTTTTATGGCTACACCTTC
CDR3: CASSRTTGFYGYTF

D: TRBD2
size: few
J: TRBJ2-7
V: TRBV2
DNA: TGTGCCAGCACAATCGGGACTAGCGGAAAGGGGGAGCAGTACTTC
CDR3: CASTIGTSGKGEQYF

D: TRBD2
size: .
J: TRBJ2-1
V: TRBV18
DNA: TGTGCCAGCTCACCACGTGGCCTAGCGGGAGGTCTCTCCTACAATGAGCAGTTCTTC
CDR3: CASSPRGLAGGLSYNEQFF

D: .
size: .
J: TRBJ2-1
V: TRBV2
DNA: TGTGCCAGCAGTACAAAAAATAGTGTTATCGTTGAGTTCTTC
CDR3: CASSTKNSVIVEFF

D: TRBD1
size: .
J: TRBJ1-1
V: TRBV19
DNA: TGTGCCAGTAGTGACACAGGGGGGGTAAACACTGAAGCTTTCTTT
CDR3: CASSDTGGVNTEAFF

D: .
size: .
J: TRBJ2-7
V: TRBV28
DNA: TGTGCCAGCAGTTTAGGTGGCTTTCCCTACGAGCAGTACTTC
CDR3: CASSLGGFPYEQYF

D: TRBD1
size: .
J: TRBJ1-2
V: TRBV19
DNA: TGTGCCAGTAGTGTGACAGGGGGAAAATATGGCTACACCTTC
CDR3: CASSVTGGKYGYTF

D: TRBD2
size: .
J: TRBJ2-5
V: TRBV4-3
DNA: TGCGCCAGCAGCCAAGGGGCGGGACTAGCGGGGACCCAGTACTTC
CDR3: CASSQGAGLAGTQYF

D: TRBD2
size: .
J: TRBJ2-1
V: TRBV9
DNA: TGTGCCAGCAGCGTAGGGGGAGGGCCGGACAATGAGCAGTTCTTC
CDR3: CASSVGGGPDNEQFF

D: .
size: few
J: TRBJ2-5
V: TRBV21-1
DNA: TGTGCCAGCAGCGAAGACAGGGGTAGAGGTGGAGAGACCCAGTACTTC
CDR3: CASSEDRGRGGETQYF

D: TRBD1
size: .
J: TRBJ2-7
V: TRBV5-1
DNA: TGCGCCAGCAGCTTGGCTACAGGGGGCGAGCAGTACTTC
CDR3: CASSLATGGEQYF

D: TRBD2
size: .
J: TRBJ2-4
V: TRBV28
DNA: TGTGCCAGCAGTTTAAGGAAGAAAGGGAGGGGAGCCAAAAACATTCAGTACTTC
CDR3: CASSLRKKGRGAKNIQYF

D: .
size: .
J: TRBJ2-1
V: TRBV5-1
DNA: TGCGCCAGCAGCCCCAGGCCGATGGACAATGAGCAGTTCTTC
CDR3: CASSPRPMDNEQFF

D: .
size: .
J: TRBJ1-2
V: TRBV5-6
DNA: TGTGCCAGCAGCCGGATCGGGGCAGGGTTAAACTATGGCTACACCTTC
CDR3: CASSRIGAGLNYGYTF

D: .
size: .
J: TRBJ1-1
V: TRBV7-8
DNA: TGTGCCAGCAGCTCCCAGGGTCGGGGGGCGATCCGAGGAGCTTTCTTT
CDR3: CASSSQGRGAIRGAFF

D: TRBD2
size: few
J: TRBJ2-5
V: TRBV11-2
DNA: TGTGCCAGCAGCTTAATGGGAGGGGCCCAAGAGACCCAGTACTTC
CDR3: CASSLMGGAQETQYF

D: .
size: .
J: TRBJ2-3
V: TRBV7-3
DNA: TGTGCCAGCAGCTTAACGTCGCGGGCTAGCACAGATACGCAGTATTTT
CDR3: CASSLTSRASTDTQYF

D: .
size: .
J: TRBJ1-1
V: TRBV7-9
DNA: TGTGCCAGCAGCGGATACAGTATGAACACTGAAGCTTTCTTT
CDR3: CASSGYSMNTEAFF

D: .
size: .
J: TRBJ2-5
V: TRBV5-6
DNA: TGTGCCAGCAGCCGGGCCGGAGGCGGGTGGGAGACCCAGTACTTC
CDR3: CASSRAGGGWETQYF

D: .
size: .
J: TRBJ2-5
V: TRBV18
DNA: TGTGCCAGCTCACCAGTACCCCTGGAGACCCAGTACTTC
CDR3: CASSPVPLETQYF

D: .
size: .
J: TRBJ2-5
V: TRBV5-1
DNA: TGCGCCAGCAGCTTGGTTCCCGACCAAGAGACCCAGTACTTC
CDR3: CASSLVPDQETQYF

D: .
size: .
J: TRBJ2-1
V: TRBV7-9
DNA: TGTGCCAGCAGCCTGGGGGATGAGCAGTTCTTC
CDR3: CASSLGDEQFF

D: TRBD1
size: .
J: TRBJ1-4
V: TRBV28
DNA: TGTGTCTCCGGGACAGGGGGGGAAAAACTGTTTTTT
CDR3: CVSGTGGEKLFF

D: .
size: .
J: TRBJ2-7
V: TRBV7-2
DNA: TGTGCCAGCAGCTTCGGCGTATCCTACGAGCAGTACTTC
CDR3: CASSFGVSYEQYF

D: TRBD1
size: .
J: TRBJ2-7
V: TRBV7-9
DNA: TGTGCCAGCAGCTACGCGGGACAGGGGGCGTTGAAGCAGTACTTC
CDR3: CASSYAGQGALKQYF

D: .
size: .
J: TRBJ1-1
V: TRBV20-1
DNA: TGCAGTGCTAGAGACCTGGACGGGGCTTTCTTT
CDR3: CSARDLDGAFF

D: TRBD1
size: .
J: TRBJ1-2
V: TRBV18
DNA: TGTGCCAGCTCACCACCTATAACGGGACAGGTTTACTATGGCTACACCTTC
CDR3: CASSPPITGQVYYGYTF

D: .
size: .
J: TRBJ2-2
V: TRBV6-5
DNA: TGTGCCAGCAGTACCGGGGCCGGGGAGCTGTTTTTT
CDR3: CASSTGAGELFF

D: .
size: .
J: TRBJ2-5
V: TRBV10-1
DNA: TGCGCCAGCAGTCTACAGGGACAAGAGACCCAGTACTTC
CDR3: CASSLQGQETQYF

D: .
size: .
J: TRBJ2-7
V: TRBV21-1
DNA: TGTGCCAGCAGCAGGTCGTCTAGCTGCTACGAGCAGTACTTC
CDR3: CASSRSSSCYEQYF

D: .
size: few
J: TRBJ1-2
V: TRBV7-3
DNA: TGTGCCAGCAGCGCTAACAGGGATGGTGGCTACACCTTC
CDR3: CASSANRDGGYTF

D: .
size: .
J: TRBJ1-4
V: TRBV5-4
DNA: TGTGCCAGCAGCTTAGGGGGGGCGCTCGATGAAAAACTGTTTTTT
CDR3: CASSLGGALDEKLFF

D: .
size: .
J: TRBJ2-5
V: TRBV2
DNA: TGTGCCAGCACTGAGGGGCACCCCAAAGAGACCCAGTACTTC
CDR3: CASTEGHPKETQYF

D: TRBD2
size: .
J: TRBJ2-1
V: TRBV29-1
DNA: TGCAGCGTACGAACGGGACTAGCGAGGAATGAGCAGTTCTTC
CDR3: CSVRTGLARNEQFF

D: TRBD2
size: .
J: TRBJ2-1
V: TRBV7-9
DNA: TGTGCCAGCAGCTTATCGGGACTAATGACTAATGAGCAGTTCTTC
CDR3: CASSLSGLMTNEQFF

D: .
size: few
J: TRBJ2-2
V: TRBV7-3
DNA: TGTGCCAGCAGCTGGGGGCGGCCGAACACCGGGGAGCTGTTTTTT
CDR3: CASSWGRPNTGELFF